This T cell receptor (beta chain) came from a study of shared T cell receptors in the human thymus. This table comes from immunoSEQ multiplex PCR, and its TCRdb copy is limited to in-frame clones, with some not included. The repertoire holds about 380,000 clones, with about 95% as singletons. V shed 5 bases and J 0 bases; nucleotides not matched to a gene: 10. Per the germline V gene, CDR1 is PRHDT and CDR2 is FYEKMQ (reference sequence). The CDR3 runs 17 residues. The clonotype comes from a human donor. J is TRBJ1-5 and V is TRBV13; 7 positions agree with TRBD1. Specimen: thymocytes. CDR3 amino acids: CASSKGQSLYSNQPQHF. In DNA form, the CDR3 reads TGTGCCAGCAGCAAGGGACAGAGTTTATATAGCAATCAGCCCCAGCATTTT. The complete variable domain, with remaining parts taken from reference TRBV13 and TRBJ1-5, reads AAGVIQSPRHLIKEKRETATLKCYPIPRHDTVYWYQQGPGQDPQFLISFYEKMQSDKGSIPDRFSAQQFSDYHSELNMSSLELGDSALYFCASSKGQSLYSNQPQHFGDGTRLSIL.